This paragraph reports one TCR beta chain. This entry belongs to a study of CD8+ T cells in alopecia areata. Trimming cost V 4 bases and J 0 bases, with 20 bases left between them. Per germline, CDR1 SGHVS and CDR2 FQNEAQ. CDR3 size: 18 residues. Cell sorting on a FACSAria was used to separate CD4+ and CD8+ T cells from the PBMCs. Extracted RNA was reverse transcribed, and the resulting cDNA served as sequencing template. The protocol was immunoSEQ multiplex PCR, while the TCRdb copy is restricted to in-frame clones and leaves out a portion. The sample has approximately 180,000 clones, almost 65% seen once.

The sequence was obtained from a human donor with alopecia areata. Sequenced here: CD4+ T cells sorted from blood, sampled at week 0. V gene TRBV7-8 combines with J gene TRBJ2-3; D gene unclear. This CDR3 reads CASSSRNLSPRSTDTQYF. The CDR3 coding sequence is TGTGCCAGCAGCTCCCGGAACTTAAGCCCCCGTAGCACAGATACGCAGTATTTT.